A single sample is the source of the 8 T cell receptor beta chains below, sequenced in a study of T cell repertoires in cytomegalovirus infection. Their antigen targets remain unknown. A single record per CDR3 protein comes from TCRdb applying MiXCR to the reads. In the table there are about 830,000 distinct CDR3 sequences, less than 35% of which are singletons. The sequencing used cultured CD8+ T cells from PBMCs, collected from culture after CMV antigen stimulation. These receptors came from a human donor in good health (CMV status not recorded). Some clones in this sample may be carry-over from other donors' samples.

This chain joins TRBV27 and TRBJ1-1, with D perhaps matching TRBD1 (5 bases). This CDR3 is 14 amino acids long. CDR1 is MNHEY, CDR2 SMNVEV, per germline (reference sequence). Trimming took off 5 bases at V and 6 bases at J, with 16 bases between the two ends. This CDR3 is CASSQWDRAAEAFF. The CDR3, as DNA: TGTGCCAGCAGTCAGTGGGACCGGGCCGCTGAAGCTTTCTTT.

This clonotype has just a few counts. The rearrangement links TRBV7-9 to TRBJ2-7; 8 bases agree with TRBD1. CDR1 and CDR2 from the germline V gene are SEHNR and FQNEAQ (reference sequence). Trimming cost V 5 bases and J 5 bases; bases outside gene matches: 11. The CDR3 spans 15 residues. The CDR3 loop is CASSLLDRGADEQYF. In DNA, the CDR3 is TGTGCCAGCAGCCTACTAGACAGGGGAGCGGACGAGCAGTACTTC.

The sample holds a few counts of this clonotype. As DNA, the CDR3 is TGTGCCAGCAGCTCCTCAACTACAGTATCCCACGAGCAGTACTTC. It encodes CASSSSTTVSHEQYF. V and J are TRBV7-9 and TRBJ2-7; no clear D gene. V shed 4 bases and J shed 5 bases, with 18 bases lying between them. The germline gives CDR1 SEHNR, CDR2 FQNEAQ (reference sequence). CDR3 length equals 15 residues.

The J gene is TRBJ2-1, the V gene TRBV12-3 or TRBV12-4; D not certain. The CDR3 sequence is 11 residues long. Trimming left V 10 bases short and J 8 bases short, with 12 bases between. This chain's CDR3 is CATPVGDEQFF. CDR3 sequence (DNA): TGTGCCACCCCCGTTGGGGATGAGCAGTTCTTC.

J is TRBJ2-7 and V is TRBV7-2; a possible D gene is TRBD1 (6 bases). The CDR3 loop spans 17 amino acids. The germline V gene has CDR1 SGHTA and CDR2 FQGNSA. Trimming left V 11 bases short and J 2 bases short, with 28 bases between. The CDR3 DNA sequence: TGTGCCCGCCTCCTCAGGGGTCGCCGAATACCAACCTACGAGCAGTACGTC. This codes for CARLLRGRRIPTYEQYV.

Here the CDR3 reads CATGDSLYEQYF. CDR3 in DNA: TGTGCCACAGGGGACTCTCTTTACGAGCAGTACTTC. This chain links TRBV7-9 with TRBJ2-7, with D possibly called TRBD1 or TRBD2 (6 bases each). Trimming took 10 bases from V and 4 from J, leaving 14 bases between them. There are 12 residues in the CDR3. Germline CDR1 SEHNR, CDR2 FQNEAQ (reference sequence).

This clonotype was detected only once. At one of its ends the junction is not consistent with the germline gene, which may arise from a read error. The chain links TRBV7-3 to TRBJ2-2; tentative D call: TRBD2 (5 bases). Germline loops: CDR1 SGHTA, CDR2 FQGTGA. CDR3 size: 13 residues. The CDR3 DNA reads as TGTGCCAGCAGCTTATTTAAATCCGGGGAGCTGTTTTTC. It codes for CASSLFKSGELFF.

This clonotype was detected ten times or more. The chain couples TRBV7-8 to TRBJ1-5; perhaps TRBD1 as D (5 bases). Germline CDR1 SGHVS, CDR2 FQNEAQ. V was trimmed by 1 base and J by 4 bases, leaving 14 bases between them. The CDR3 length is 16 residues. The CDR3 DNA is TGTGCCAGCAGCTTAGAATGGGCAGGGCTGAATCAGCCCCAGCATTTT. Translation: CASSLEWAGLNQPQHF.